These T cell receptor beta chains were read from a single sample in a study of T-cell reconstitution after alpha-beta-depleted transplantation in children. In TCRdb, the PCR reads were re-called with MiXCR into one record per CDR3 protein. This table holds 500,000 or so distinct CDR3 sequences, 11% found once. The sequencing here drew on PBMCs, mostly from graft donor cells, taken 180 days after TCRalphabeta/CD19-depleted stem cell transplant. These receptors all stem from a female patient under 10 years old who had a stem cell transplant for aplastic anemia, so the T cells may come from the graft donor. The CDR3 runs from the conserved cysteine through the conserved F or W. Fields, in order: clone size, D gene, V gene, J gene, CDR3 protein, CDR3 DNA. The D gene is left open where the match is weak. Size is stated for part of the rows, as once, few or many counts, or as a class when the clone is expanded.

clone size: -; D gene: -; V gene: TRBV20-1; J gene: TRBJ2-1; CDR3 protein: CSARGRRLHNEQFF; CDR3 DNA: TGCAGTGCTAGAGGGCGGCGGTTACACAATGAGCAGTTCTTC
clone size: -; D gene: -; V gene: TRBV10-3; J gene: TRBJ2-3; CDR3 protein: CAISESLKRLLGTDTQYF; CDR3 DNA: TGTGCCATCAGTGAGTCCCTAAAACGCCTCTTAGGCACAGATACGCAGTATTTT
clone size: -; D gene: -; V gene: TRBV19; J gene: TRBJ2-5; CDR3 protein: CATQEGLTTQYF; CDR3 DNA: TGTGCCACCCAAGAGGGACTGACGACCCAGTACTTC
clone size: -; D gene: -; V gene: TRBV29-1; J gene: TRBJ1-5; CDR3 protein: CSVAWGGNQPQHF; CDR3 DNA: TGCAGCGTCGCTTGGGGTGGTAATCAGCCCCAGCATTTT
clone size: -; D gene: -; V gene: TRBV7-9; J gene: TRBJ1-2; CDR3 protein: CASSLASLSIQPYGYTF; CDR3 DNA: TGTGCCAGCAGCTTAGCCTCCTTGAGTATCCAACCTTATGGCTACACCTTC
clone size: few; D gene: -; V gene: TRBV4-1; J gene: TRBJ2-1; CDR3 protein: CASSHLGPRGNEQFF; CDR3 DNA: TGCGCCAGCAGCCATTTAGGGCCCCGGGGCAATGAGCAGTTCTTC
clone size: -; D gene: -; V gene: TRBV6-2/TRBV6-3; J gene: TRBJ2-1; CDR3 protein: CASSQNNEQFF; CDR3 DNA: TGTGCCAGCAGTCAGAACAATGAGCAGTTCTTC
clone size: few; D gene: TRBD1; V gene: TRBV5-1; J gene: TRBJ1-4; CDR3 protein: CASSIRTGNEKLFF; CDR3 DNA: TGCGCCAGCAGCATAAGGACAGGGAATGAAAAACTGTTTTTT
clone size: few; D gene: -; V gene: TRBV20-1; J gene: TRBJ2-1; CDR3 protein: CSAIGGTSYNEQFF; CDR3 DNA: TGCAGTGCTATTGGGGGGACGAGCTACAATGAGCAGTTCTTC
clone size: -; D gene: TRBD1; V gene: TRBV14; J gene: TRBJ2-1; CDR3 protein: CASSILSGQGFYNEQFF; CDR3 DNA: TGTGCCAGCAGCATCCTATCCGGACAGGGGTTCTACAATGAGCAGTTCTTC
clone size: few; D gene: -; V gene: TRBV4-2; J gene: TRBJ2-7; CDR3 protein: CASSPGGLGVQYF; CDR3 DNA: TGTGCCAGCAGCCCGGGGGGCCTAGGTGTGCAGTACTTC
clone size: -; D gene: TRBD2; V gene: TRBV5-1; J gene: TRBJ2-7; CDR3 protein: CASSAGDYSSYEQYF; CDR3 DNA: TGCGCCAGCAGCGCCGGGGACTACAGCTCCTACGAGCAGTACTTC
clone size: many; D gene: -; V gene: TRBV28; J gene: TRBJ1-3; CDR3 protein: CASGISGNTIYF; CDR3 DNA: TGTGCCAGCGGTATCTCTGGAAACACCATATATTTT
clone size: -; D gene: TRBD1; V gene: TRBV5-1; J gene: TRBJ2-5; CDR3 protein: CASSLGQGAVETQYF; CDR3 DNA: TGCGCCAGCAGCCTGGGACAGGGGGCAGTGGAGACCCAGTACTTC
clone size: -; D gene: TRBD2; V gene: TRBV6-5; J gene: TRBJ2-7; CDR3 protein: CASSYPIEPAGKTNEQYF; CDR3 DNA: TGTGCCAGCAGTTACCCTATAGAGCCAGCGGGAAAGACTAACGAGCAGTACTTC
clone size: many; D gene: TRBD1; V gene: TRBV28; J gene: TRBJ1-5; CDR3 protein: CASRPGQGGQPQHF; CDR3 DNA: TGTGCCAGCAGACCTGGACAGGGTGGTCAGCCCCAGCATTTT
clone size: few; D gene: TRBD1; V gene: TRBV27; J gene: TRBJ2-7; CDR3 protein: CASSLRENTGGAKYEQYF; CDR3 DNA: TGTGCCAGCAGTTTACGAGAGAATACAGGGGGCGCGAAGTACGAGCAGTACTTC
clone size: -; D gene: -; V gene: TRBV28; J gene: TRBJ1-1; CDR3 protein: CASTAVGNTEAFF; CDR3 DNA: TGTGCCAGCACCGCTGTGGGGAACACTGAAGCTTTCTTT
clone size: -; D gene: -; V gene: TRBV7-2; J gene: TRBJ1-2; CDR3 protein: CASSLQYNTLNYGYTF; CDR3 DNA: TGTGCCAGCAGCTTACAATACAACACCCTTAACTATGGCTACACCTTC
clone size: few; D gene: -; V gene: TRBV3-1; J gene: TRBJ1-1; CDR3 protein: CASRLGNTEAFF; CDR3 DNA: TGTGCCAGCAGATTAGGGAACACTGAAGCTTTCTTT
clone size: -; D gene: TRBD1; V gene: TRBV6-5; J gene: TRBJ1-5; CDR3 protein: CASRTGDQPQHF; CDR3 DNA: TGTGCCAGCAGAACAGGGGATCAGCCCCAGCATTTT
clone size: many; D gene: -; V gene: TRBV7-2; J gene: TRBJ1-5; CDR3 protein: CASSNRDRIGQPQHF; CDR3 DNA: TGTGCCAGCAGCAACCGGGACCGCATAGGGCAGCCCCAGCATTTT
clone size: few; D gene: -; V gene: TRBV10-3; J gene: TRBJ2-7; CDR3 protein: CAISPSDPYEQYF; CDR3 DNA: TGTGCCATCAGTCCCAGTGATCCCTACGAGCAGTACTTC
clone size: many; D gene: TRBD2; V gene: TRBV29-1; J gene: TRBJ2-5; CDR3 protein: CSVTPGLALETQYF; CDR3 DNA: TGCAGCGTTACGCCGGGACTAGCGTTGGAGACCCAGTACTTC